A selection of T cell receptor beta chains follows, all from one sample in a study of T cell responses to AZD1222 COVID-19 vaccine. Repertoires were generated with immunoSEQ multiplex PCR, while TCRdb's copy carries only in-frame clones and drops some. The sample has 130,000 to 150,000 clones; about 89% are singletons. Sequenced here: peripheral blood, sampled 28 days after the second AZD1222 dose. Source of these receptors: an adult who received the AZD1222 COVID-19 vaccine. Both conserved end residues are part of each CDR3. A D gene is named only where the DNA matches it firmly. Rows may omit the clone size; those that give it use once, few, many or a size class.

d_call j_call v_call clone_size cdr3_length cdr3_aa cdr3_nt
NA TRBJ1-3 TRBV30 NA 13 CAWTKTVGNTIYF TGTGCCTGGACCAAGACGGTCGGAAACACCATATATTTT
NA TRBJ2-1 TRBV7-2 NA 16 CASSLLGPALYNEQFF TGTGCCAGCAGCTTACTAGGCCCTGCCCTATACAATGAGCAGTTCTTC
NA TRBJ1-2 TRBV27 NA 13 CASSSGVWWGYTF TGTGCCAGCAGTTCAGGGGTTTGGTGGGGCTACACCTTC
NA TRBJ2-1 TRBV5-1 NA 15 CASSLAVTSGNEQFF TGCGCCAGCAGCTTGGCCGTGACTAGTGGCAATGAGCAGTTCTTC
NA TRBJ2-7 TRBV7-9 few 14 CASRPSGGPDEQYF TGTGCCAGCAGACCTTCGGGCGGACCGGACGAGCAGTACTTC
NA TRBJ2-7 TRBV6-2/TRBV6-3 NA 13 CASSYQRFYEQYF TGTGCCAGCAGTTACCAGAGGTTTTACGAGCAGTACTTC
NA TRBJ2-3 TRBV19 few 13 CASSRVLRDTQYF TGTGCCAGTAGTCGGGTCTTGAGAGATACGCAGTATTTT
NA TRBJ1-3 TRBV3-1/TRBV3-2 NA 15 CASSQGQRVGNTIYF TGTGCCAGCAGCCAAGGACAGAGGGTTGGAAACACCATATATTTT
NA TRBJ2-2 TRBV7-6 NA 12 CASSKPAGELFF TGTGCCAGCAGCAAACCTGCCGGGGAGCTGTTTTTT
TRBD1 TRBJ2-3 TRBV7-3 NA 17 CASSSTGTGSGTDTQYF TGTGCCAGCAGCTCCACGGGGACAGGGTCCGGGACAGATACGCAGTATTTT
NA TRBJ2-1 TRBV6-1 NA 16 CASSEAGGGFYNEQFF TGTGCCAGCAGTGAAGCGGGCGGGGGCTTCTACAATGAGCAGTTCTTC
TRBD2 TRBJ2-7 TRBV5-4 NA 15 CASTSGTSGGYEQYF TGTGCCAGCACCTCTGGGACTAGCGGGGGATACGAGCAGTACTTC
NA TRBJ2-3 TRBV6-5 NA 15 CASSRTVVDWNTQYF TGTGCCAGCAGCCGGACTGTGGTTGATTGGAATACGCAGTATTTT
NA TRBJ2-3 TRBV7-2 NA 16 CASSFVSGYFTDTQYF TGTGCCAGCAGCTTCGTTAGCGGTTATTTCACAGATACGCAGTATTTT
NA TRBJ1-2 TRBV4-1 NA 17 CASSQEWGSEANYGYTF TGCGCCAGCAGCCAGGAATGGGGGTCGGAAGCTAACTATGGCTACACCTTC
NA TRBJ1-1 TRBV16 NA 18 CASSQGGSKRGTLTEAFF TGTGCCAGCAGCCAAGGGGGATCGAAGCGGGGTACACTCACTGAAGCTTTCTTT
NA TRBJ1-3 TRBV5-6 NA 18 CASSRPREGTTSGNTIYF TGTGCCAGCAGTCGCCCCAGGGAAGGGACAACCTCTGGAAACACCATATATTTT
NA TRBJ2-3 TRBV3-1/TRBV3-2 once 18 CASSLKALAMGPTDTQYF TGTGCCAGCAGCCTTAAGGCGCTGGCAATGGGCCCGACAGATACGCAGTATTTT
NA TRBJ2-1 TRBV5-5 NA 13 CASSLGTRDEQFF TGTGCCAGCAGCTTGGGGACCCGCGATGAGCAGTTCTTC
NA TRBJ1-1 TRBV11-3 NA 12 CASSFNTPEAFF TGTGCCAGCAGCTTTAATACACCTGAAGCTTTCTTT
TRBD2 TRBJ2-7 TRBV6-2/TRBV6-3 NA 18 CATSKVWTSGRGFPEQYF TGTGCCACCAGCAAAGTCTGGACTAGCGGGAGAGGGTTTCCCGAGCAGTACTTC
TRBD1 TRBJ2-7 TRBV19 NA 15 CASSMPGTGFYEQYF TGTGCCAGTAGTATGCCCGGGACAGGGTTCTACGAGCAGTACTTC
NA TRBJ2-2 TRBV7-8 NA 17 CASSLALVATSGGELFF TGTGCCAGCAGCTTAGCGTTAGTAGCGACTAGTGGGGGGGAGCTGTTTTTT
NA TRBJ2-7 TRBV2 NA 13 CASSVTSYYEQYF TGTGCCAGCAGTGTAACTAGTTACTACGAGCAGTACTTC
NA TRBJ1-4 TRBV27 NA 16 CASTRPSGQLNEKLFF TGTGCCAGCACACGCCCGTCCGGACAGCTTAATGAAAAACTGTTTTTT
TRBD1 TRBJ2-2 TRBV29-1 NA 15 CSVRTGTGGPGELFF TGCAGCGTTCGAACCGGGACAGGCGGTCCCGGGGAGCTGTTTTTT
NA TRBJ1-1 TRBV12-3/TRBV12-4 once 12 CASSTTVAEAFF TGTGCCAGCAGCACGACAGTTGCTGAAGCTTTCTTT
TRBD2 TRBJ2-2 TRBV4-1 many 16 CASSQLAGGRTGELFF TGCGCCAGCAGCCAACTAGCGGGGGGAAGGACCGGGGAGCTGTTTTTT
TRBD2 TRBJ2-1 TRBV3-1/TRBV3-2 once 16 CASSPLTSGGSAEQFF TGTGCCAGCAGCCCCCTGACTAGCGGGGGCTCAGCCGAGCAGTTCTTC
NA TRBJ1-2 TRBV4-2 NA 16 CASSQDFPTDLYGYTF TGTGCCAGCAGCCAAGATTTCCCAACAGACCTCTATGGCTACACCTTC
NA TRBJ1-1 TRBV19 NA 15 CASSIDRRRNTEAFF TGTGCCAGTAGTATAGATCGAAGAAGGAACACTGAAGCTTTCTTT
TRBD1 TRBJ1-2 TRBV6-5 NA 16 CASSSSPGTGHAGYTF TGTGCCAGCAGTTCAAGCCCCGGGACAGGACATGCTGGCTACACCTTC
TRBD1 TRBJ1-1 TRBV2 NA 16 CASSRPTRTGGVGAFF TGTGCCAGCAGTCGGCCGACCCGGACAGGGGGCGTGGGAGCTTTCTTT
NA TRBJ2-3 TRBV6-5 NA 14 CASSYRGAEDTQYF TGTGCCAGCAGTTACAGGGGGGCGGAGGATACGCAGTATTTT
TRBD2 TRBJ2-2 TRBV11-3 NA 18 CASSYWGLAGKNTGELFF TGTGCCAGCAGCTACTGGGGACTAGCGGGGAAGAACACCGGGGAGCTGTTTTTT
TRBD2 TRBJ2-1 TRBV18 NA 17 CASSPRLADTSYNEQFF TGTGCCAGCTCACCCCGACTAGCGGACACCTCCTACAATGAGCAGTTCTTC
NA TRBJ1-1 TRBV11-3 NA 14 CASSPDGVNTEAFF TGTGCCAGCAGCCCCGACGGGGTGAACACTGAAGCTTTCTTT
NA TRBJ2-6 TRBV7-2 NA 16 CASSLVAVSGANVLTF TGTGCCAGCAGCTTAGTAGCGGTCTCTGGGGCCAACGTCCTGACTTTC
NA TRBJ1-3 TRBV7-7 once 17 CASSPNTRQLSGNTIYF TGTGCCAGCAGCCCCAATACCCGACAGCTCTCTGGAAACACCATATATTTT
NA TRBJ2-7 TRBV19 NA 12 CASSTLGGEQYF TGTGCCAGTAGTACGCTCGGTGGGGAGCAGTACTTC
TRBD2 TRBJ2-5 TRBV5-5 NA 14 CASSSRGREETQYF TGTGCCAGCAGCTCCCGAGGGCGGGAGGAGACCCAGTACTTC
NA TRBJ2-5 TRBV24-1 NA 13 CATSDSNEETQYF TGTGCCACCAGTGATTCTAATGAAGAGACCCAGTACTTC
NA TRBJ2-2 TRBV30 NA 15 CAWSVRAANTGELFF TGTGCCTGGAGTGTTCGGGCGGCGAACACCGGGGAGCTGTTTTTT
NA TRBJ2-5 TRBV14 once 15 CASSPPLGGRETQYF TGTGCCAGCAGCCCTCCGCTTGGGGGCCGCGAGACCCAGTACTTC
NA TRBJ1-5 TRBV6-2/TRBV6-3 NA 15 CASSYGQNSNQPQHF TGTGCCAGCAGTTACGGGCAGAATAGCAATCAGCCCCAGCATTTT
NA TRBJ2-5 TRBV6-2/TRBV6-3 NA 19 CASSYFGPSDTRVGETQYF TGTGCCAGCAGTTACTTTGGGCCCTCAGACACCCGCGTTGGGGAGACCCAGTACTTC
NA TRBJ2-7 TRBV6-6 once 15 CASSSFGTSSYEQYF TGTGCCAGCAGTTCTTTCGGTACTAGCTCCTACGAGCAGTACTTC
NA TRBJ1-5 TRBV12-5 few 15 CASGSGAHGNQPQHF TGTGCTAGTGGTTCAGGGGCTCACGGCAATCAGCCCCAGCATTTT
NA TRBJ1-6 TRBV27 NA 16 CASSFVALVGDSPLHF TGTGCCAGCAGTTTCGTCGCCCTGGTTGGTGATTCACCCCTCCACTTT
TRBD1 TRBJ1-2 TRBV11-2 NA 15 CASSLRPGTGAFYTF TGTGCCAGCAGCCTGCGGCCCGGGACAGGCGCCTTCTACACCTTC